Presented here are 18 T cell receptor beta chains from one specimen sequenced in a study of T-cell memory formation after mild COVID-19. Each CDR3 protein gets one entry after TCRdb re-called the 5' RACE reads with MiXCR. This table has over 300,000 distinct CDR3 sequences, around a fifth appearing once. The sequenced sample consisted of PBMCs or a T cell subset sorted from them (not recorded which). The receptor set was obtained from a man aged 18 to 35 who had mild COVID-19 (a few samples of this study predate the infection). Cell type and time point are not known.

The chain combines TRBV10-3 with TRBJ2-5, with 13 bases fitting TRBD2. The CDR3 consists of 14 residues. From germline, CDR1 is ENHRY and CDR2 SYGVKD. V dropped 10 bases and J dropped 1; count of bases not matched to a gene: 3. DNA of the CDR3: TGTGCCACCCGGACTAGCGGGGGCCAAGAGACCCAGTACTTC. Translation gives CATRTSGGQETQYF.

The V call is TRBV29-1, the J call TRBJ2-3; maybe TRBD1 (6 bases). The V end lost 6 bases, the J end lost 2 bases, and 12 bases lay between the germline ends. This CDR3 is 13 amino acids long. CDR1 and CDR2 from the germline V gene are SQVTM and ANQGSEA. The CDR3 loop reads CSVETGTTDTQYF. In nucleotides, the CDR3 is TGCAGCGTAGAGACAGGTACCACAGATACGCAGTATTTT.

The chain recombines TRBV29-1 with TRBJ1-1, with D unresolved. The CDR3 consists of 11 residues. CDR1 is SQVTM, CDR2 ANQGSEA, per germline. V dropped 6 bases and J dropped 0 bases, with 5 bases sitting between them. CDR3 region: CSVAVNTEAFF. CDR3 DNA: TGCAGCGTCGCAGTGAACACTGAAGCTTTCTTT.

V gene TRBV2 combines with J gene TRBJ1-5; weak D call: TRBD1 (6 bases). The length of the CDR3 is 13 residues. CDR1 is SNHLY, CDR2 FYNNEI, per germline. V was cut by 5 bases and J by 5 bases, with 10 bases left in between. The CDR3 here is CASSREGDQPQHF. CDR3 nucleotide sequence: TGTGCCAGCAGTCGAGAGGGGGATCAGCCCCAGCATTTT. Full variable domain (rest looked up from reference TRBV2 and TRBJ1-5): EPEVTQTPSHQVTQMGQEVILRCVPISNHLYFYWYRQILGQKVEFLVSFYNNEISEKSEIFDDQFSVERPDGSNFTLKIRSTKLEDSAMYFCASSREGDQPQHFGDGTRLSIL.

As to this clonotype: At one end the junction does not follow the germline gene, possibly because of a read error. The CDR3 is CASSIEGFTYNEQFF. CDR3 bases: TGTGCCAGCAGCATAGAAGGGTTTACCTACAATGAGCAGTTCTTC. The chain combines TRBV11-2 with TRBJ2-1; D is uncertain. This CDR3 is 15 amino acids long. Germline values: CDR1 SGHAT, CDR2 FQNNGV. Based on the CDR3 plus reference TRBV11-2 and TRBJ2-1, the full variable domain is EAGVAQSPRYKIIEKRQSVAFWCNPISGHATLYWYQQILGQGPKLLIQFQNNGVVDDSQLPKDRFSAERLKGVDSTLKIQPAKLEDSAVYLCASSIEGFTYNEQFFGPGTRLTVL.

The chain couples TRBV11-2 to TRBJ2-5; D is uncertain. Germline CDR1 is SGHAT and CDR2 is FQNNGV. This CDR3 contains 15 residues. The V gene lost 5 bases and the J gene lost 2 bases, with 15 bases spanning the gap. CDR3 DNA sequence: TGTGCCAGCAGCCCTTACACCGCTTTACAAGAGACCCAGTACTTC. Its translation is CASSPYTALQETQYF.

CDR3 sequence: CASSYRGRGRYEQYF. In DNA form, the CDR3 reads TGTGCCAGCAGTTACCGGGGGAGAGGAAGGTACGAGCAGTACTTC. The rearrangement links TRBV6-5 to TRBJ2-7; possible D gene TRBD2, 6 bases. The CDR3 runs to 15 residues. Germline V gives CDR1 MNHEY, CDR2 SVGAGI. The V gene lost 2 bases and the J gene lost 4 bases, with 15 bases spanning the gap.

This clonotype occurred a few times. A much more abundant neighbour one base away suggests this may be a read error. The V and J genes are TRBV12-3 or TRBV12-4 and TRBJ1-2; 9 nucleotides line up with TRBD1. With V trimmed by 7 bases and J by 4 bases, 4 bases remained unmatched. The CDR3 sequence is 13 residues long. The CDR3 nucleotides are TGTGCCAGCAACCCGGGACAGGGCTATGGCTACACCTTC. It encodes CASNPGQGYGYTF.

The chain uses TRBV28 and TRBJ2-1, with 8 bases identical to TRBD2. The junction had 15 bases not matched to a gene; V was cut back by 7 bases and J by 7 bases. Germline V gives CDR1 MDHEN, CDR2 SYDVKM. The CDR3 runs 16 residues. CDR3 in amino acids: CASKGPTAGVLNEQFF. The CDR3 DNA is TGTGCCAGCAAAGGCCCCACAGCGGGGGTCTTGAATGAGCAGTTCTTC.

This clonotype has just a few counts. The chain couples TRBV7-6 to TRBJ1-2, with 10 nucleotides matching TRBD1. Germline V gene lookup returns CDR1 SGHVS and CDR2 FNYEAQ. The CDR3 is 15 amino acids. Trimming cost V 5 bases and J 4 bases; bases outside gene matches: 7. The CDR3 sequence is CASSPGQGIGYGYTF. CDR3 DNA sequence: TGTGCCAGCAGCCCGGGACAGGGGATTGGCTATGGCTACACCTTC. The variable domain in full, with the rest retrieved from reference TRBV7-6 and TRBJ1-2, is GAGVSQSPRYKVTKRGQDVALRCDPISGHVSLYWYRQALGQGPEFLTYFNYEAQQDKSGLPNDRFSAERPEGSISTLTIQRTEQRDSAMYRCASSPGQGIGYGYTFGSGTRLTVV.

V and J are TRBV6-2 or TRBV6-3 and TRBJ2-3; a possible D gene is TRBD2 (5 bases). This CDR3 is built from 12 residues. Germline CDR1 is MNHEY and CDR2 is SVGEGT. The V end was cut by 4 bases, the J end by 8 bases, with 10 bases between. Written as DNA, the CDR3 is TGTGCCAGCAGTTTCGTGGGGAGTACGCAGTATTTT. Translating gives CASSFVGSTQYF.

V gene TRBV9 combines with J gene TRBJ2-1; 11 positions match TRBD2. The germline V gene encodes CDR1 SGDLS and CDR2 YYNGEE. The CDR3 is 16 residues long. Losses at the gene ends were 0 bases for V and 9 bases for J; bases not matched to a gene: 8. This CDR3 is CASSVDLLAGAGEQFF. The CDR3 coding sequence is TGTGCCAGCAGCGTAGATCTACTAGCGGGGGCCGGTGAGCAGTTCTTC.

The genes are TRBV7-9 and TRBJ1-1; TRBD1 matches at 8 bases. CDR1 is SEHNR, CDR2 FQNEAQ, per germline (reference sequence). The junction had 12 bases not matched to a gene; V was cut back by 5 bases and J by 4 bases. This CDR3 contains 16 residues. The CDR3: CASSLDRDRIGTEAFF. The CDR3 DNA reads as TGTGCCAGCAGCCTGGACAGGGATAGAATCGGCACTGAAGCTTTCTTT.

The J gene is TRBJ1-2, the V gene TRBV5-1, with 7 bases fitting TRBD1. The germline CDR1 and CDR2 sequences are SGHRS and YFSETQ. V trimming: 4 bases; J trimming: 4 bases; junction bases outside the gene matches: 7. The CDR3 covers 14 residues. The CDR3 region is CASSPQGGSYGYTF. CDR3 nucleotide sequence: TGCGCCAGCAGCCCCCAGGGGGGGAGCTATGGCTACACCTTC.

This clonotype was seen a handful of times. The CDR3 region is CASSSGGLVAYEQYV. In DNA, the CDR3 is TGTGCCAGCAGTTCAGGAGGACTAGTCGCCTACGAGCAGTACGTC. The V and J genes are TRBV28 and TRBJ2-7; 7 bases are a match to TRBD2. Per germline, CDR1 MDHEN and CDR2 SYDVKM. Trimming took 4 bases from V and 2 from J; bases not matched to a gene: 8. The CDR3 length is 15 residues.

This clonotype was seen only a few times. The chain uses TRBV6-6 and TRBJ2-7; a weak D match, TRBD1 (5 bases). This CDR3 region has 13 residues. Germline-derived CDR1 and CDR2 are MNHNY and SVGAGI (reference sequence). V was cut by 7 bases and J by 3 bases, with 13 bases left in between. The DNA of the CDR3 is TGTGCCAGCACCCTAGGGGAAGGCTACGAGCAGTACGTC. It codes for CASTLGEGYEQYV.

This clonotype has only a few counts. The rearrangement links TRBV20-1 to TRBJ2-3, with a tentative D call TRBD2 (5 bases). CDR1 is DFQATT and CDR2 is SNEGSKA in the germline V gene (reference sequence). The CDR3 runs 15 residues. Trimming took off 3 bases at V and 0 bases at J, with 13 bases between the two ends. CDR3 coding DNA: TGCAGTGCTAGGGCCTCCTGGACTAGCACAGATACGCAGTATTTT. This gives the protein CSARASWTSTDTQYF.

This clonotype was picked up one time. The gene calls are TRBV4-3 and TRBJ2-5; weak D call: TRBD2 (5 bases). Germline V gene sequence: CDR1 LGHNA, CDR2 YSLEER. Trimming stripped 1 base from V and 5 bases from J, with 11 bases between. This CDR3 region has 14 residues. Written as DNA, the CDR3 is TGCGCCAGCAGCCAAGGGAGTCCGGGGGAGACCCAGTACTTC. Protein: CASSQGSPGETQYF.